This T cell receptor (beta chain) derives from a study of blood T cell repertoires in COVID-19 (dated by TCRdb to 2018 to 2021). At the level of the whole study: Collaborator samples came from the United States, Italy and Spain and covered acute and convalescent phases of COVID-19. Samples were obtained from the ongoing ImmuneRACE study (first 160 participants) and from over a thousand subjects provided by 6 global collaborators. A freely available public database, intended as a resource for researchers studying the immune response to SARS-CoV-2, is where the repertoires were released. The prospective study material was composed of cDNA or gDNA derived from T cells, B-cell-depleted T cells, or PBMCs. Nearly every sample came with metadata listing a de-identified subject ID, COVID-19 status, age in years and sex. The dataset comprised deeply sampled blood TCRbeta repertoires from subjects exposed to, actively infected with, or recovered from COVID-19. Where HLA class I and class II types were available, the types were taken from metadata supplied by the sample provider, not from assay-based typing. What the work shows at the level of the full study, not this receptor alone: The quantity of clinical and demographic metadata differed by source and by participant and was supplied without curation.

TCRbeta CDR3 regions were amplified from genomic DNA using the immunoSEQ Assay, a bias-controlled multiplex PCR. In the authors' own workflow: The number of nucleated cells in each sample was estimated from the amplification of reference gene primers within the assay. To quantify the absolute abundance of each unique TCRbeta CDR3 rearrangement, sequence reads were collapsed and filtered. Productive Simpson clonality was computed per sample as the square root of Simpson's diversity index over productive rearrangements. Entries here come from immuneACCESS through TCRdb and include only in-frame sequences with V and J called. Some clones fail to appear in such tables; in the studies checked, an unresolved V gene covers under half of the shortfall, and the cause of the remainder is unknown. V, J and clone size are taken as reported in that table, and D and trimming were inferred from the DNA itself. For this sample there are 200,000 to 250,000 clones; roughly 88% appear just once. The top ten hold 2% to 2.5% of the sample.

The CDR1 and CDR2 encoded by the germline V gene are KGHSH and LQKENI. Trimming removed 3 bases from V and 1 base from J, leaving 10 bases between the germline ends. Measured from the cysteine to the phenylalanine, the CDR3 is 14 residues long. The kept DNA is CDR3 alone, 42 bases in frame from the first base. Turning to this clone: The antigen it recognizes is unknown. Per-nucleotide qualities are absent, and no much larger clonotype sits a single base away.

A second Seattle source provided samples from volunteer blood donors who had recovered from COVID-19. Each collaborating institution followed its own protocols to collect whole blood in K2EDTA tubes. For TCRbeta analysis, collaborators shipped samples in one of three forms: frozen whole blood, isolated PBMCs, or DNA extracted from either of those sample types. This chain joins TRBV18 to TRBJ2-7, and the D gene may be TRBD1, 7 bases matching. This receptor was obtained from a man in his thirties or forties who had recovered from COVID-19. Sequenced: peripheral blood. The encoded CDR3 is CASSPSGGSYEQYF. The DNA is as follows: TGTGCCAGCTCACCGTCAGGGGGGTCCTACGAGCAGTACTTC.